What follows are 27 T cell receptor beta chains derived from one specimen sequenced in a study of T cell clones after liver transplantation. Measured with immunoSEQ multiplex PCR; TCRdb has only the in-frame clones, and not every one. The profile shows more than 65,000 clones, about nine tenths of them singletons. The sequences come from CD4+ T cells from blood, collected before liver transplant. Receptors originate from a human donor who received a liver transplant.

This rearrangement joins TRBV21-1 to TRBJ2-1; the D call of TRBD2 is as the table states it, not checked on the DNA. TRBV21-1 is a pseudogene locus. There are 14 residues in the CDR3. CDR3: CASSSTQAAGEQFF. CDR3 nucleotides: TGTGCCAGCAGCAGTACCCAGGCGGCGGGTGAGCAGTTCTTC.

The chain links TRBV28 to TRBJ2-1, with TRBD2 as a possible D gene (5 bases). Looked up from germline, CDR1 is MDHEN and CDR2 is SYDVKM. The ends were cut back, 7 bases at V and 9 bases at J, with 13 bases in the middle. The CDR3 extends over 12 amino acids. The CDR3 region has the DNA TGTGCCAGCATCGGGGTTACCAGTGAGCAGTTCTTC. It translates to CASIGVTSEQFF. The whole variable domain, remainder taken from reference TRBV28 and TRBJ2-1, is DVKVTQSSRYLVKRTGEKVFLECVQDMDHENMFWYRQDPGLGLRLIYFSYDVKMKEKGDIPEGYSVSREKKERFSLILESASTNQTSMYLCASIGVTSEQFFGPGTRLTVL.

J is TRBJ2-1 and V is TRBV11-2; TRBD1 matches at 7 bases. Looked up from germline, CDR1 is SGHAT and CDR2 is FQNNGV. Trimming took 0 bases from V and 12 from J; bases not matched to a gene: 5. The CDR3 contains 13 residues. This chain's CDR3 is CASSLDRDSGQFF. The CDR3 bases are TGTGCCAGCAGCTTAGATAGGGACAGTGGGCAGTTCTTC.

V is TRBV11-3 and J is TRBJ1-2, with a weak D call TRBD1 (5 bases). CDR3 length: 17 residues. V was pared by 4 bases and J by 1 base, with 19 bases between. Germline assignment: CDR1 SGHNT and CDR2 YENEEA. In DNA form, the CDR3 reads TGTGCCAGCAGCTCTCCTATGAGGGGCATAAGTAACTATGGCTACACCTTC. Translation: CASSSPMRGISNYGYTF.

The chain joins TRBV19 to TRBJ2-3; no definite D call. Germline V gives CDR1 LNHDA, CDR2 SQIVND (reference sequence). V dropped 8 bases and J dropped 3 bases, with 15 bases sitting between them. The CDR3 spans 14 residues. CDR3 protein: CASSLDSGTDTQYF. The CDR3 bases are TGTGCCAGTTCCTTAGACTCGGGTACAGATACGCAGTATTTT.

The V and J genes are TRBV7-8 and TRBJ2-7; D is possibly TRBD2 (6 bases). The germline V and J ends were trimmed by 5 bases and 3 bases, with 14 bases remaining between them. Germline assignment: CDR1 SGHVS and CDR2 FQNEAQ. CDR3 size: 14 residues. CDR3 coding DNA: TGTGCCAGCAGCAGAGGACTTAGCGGCTACGAGCAGTACTTC. It encodes CASSRGLSGYEQYF.

The V and J genes are TRBV9 and TRBJ2-1; 11 nucleotides align to TRBD2. The CDR3 is 15 residues long. Trimming cost V 5 bases and J 6 bases; bases outside gene matches: 7. Germline CDR1 reads SGDLS; CDR2 reads YYNGEE. CDR3 region: CASRSGLAGANEQFF. In nucleotides, the CDR3 is TGTGCCAGCAGGTCAGGACTAGCGGGCGCCAATGAGCAGTTCTTC. Supplemented by reference TRBV9 and TRBJ2-1, the full variable domain reads DSGVTQTPKHLITATGQRVTLRCSPRSGDLSVYWYQQSLDQGLQFLIQYYNGEERAKGNILERFSAQQFPDLHSELNLSSLELGDSALYFCASRSGLAGANEQFFGPGTRLTVL.

This CDR3 reads CASTILGQGLEAFF. The CDR3 nucleotides read TGTGCCAGCACGATATTGGGACAGGGTCTGGAAGCTTTCTTT. J is TRBJ1-1 and V is TRBV13; 9 nucleotides align to TRBD1. V was clipped by 7 bases and J by 8 bases; unmatched bases: 11. The germline CDR1 and CDR2 sequences are PRHDT and FYEKMQ (reference sequence). This CDR3 is 14 amino acids long.

This sequence joins TRBV18 and TRBJ2-1; no definite D call. V was shortened by 6 bases and J by 0 bases, with 9 bases between the two germline ends. The V gene's germline CDR1 is KGHSH and CDR2 LQKENI. This CDR3 contains 14 residues. CDR3: CASSTSNSYNEQFF. The DNA of the CDR3 is TGTGCCAGCTCCACCTCAAACTCCTACAATGAGCAGTTCTTC.

This clone has only a few counts. This chain links TRBV29-1 with TRBJ1-3; D is perhaps TRBD1 (5 bases). The CDR3 sequence is 13 residues long. CDR1 is SQVTM, CDR2 ANQGSEA, per germline. V was shortened by 7 bases and J by 2 bases, with 12 bases between the two germline ends. The CDR3 sequence is CSATGTPGNTIYF. CDR3 nucleotide sequence: TGCAGCGCTACCGGGACGCCTGGAAACACCATATATTTT.

This rearrangement joins TRBV4-1 to TRBJ2-7, with 9 bases identical to TRBD2. Losses at the gene ends were 1 base for V and 2 bases for J; bases not matched to a gene: 3. The CDR3 is 15 residues long. In germline, CDR1 is MGHRA, CDR2 YSYEKL. The CDR3 spells CASSQALAGTYEQYF. The CDR3, as DNA: TGCGCCAGCAGCCAAGCCCTAGCGGGGACCTACGAGCAGTACTTC.

The chain links TRBV6-5 to TRBJ2-3, with 8 nucleotides matching TRBD2. The CDR3 sequence is 15 residues long. V dropped 2 bases and J dropped 2; count of bases not matched to a gene: 3. Germline V gene sequence: CDR1 MNHEY, CDR2 SVGAGI. In DNA form, the CDR3 reads TGTGCCAGCAGTTACGCGGGAGGCTCCACAGATACGCAGTATTTT. This sequence encodes CASSYAGGSTDTQYF.

The J gene is TRBJ2-3, the V gene TRBV29-1; 15 bases fit TRBD2. This CDR3 region has 16 residues. The germline CDR1 and CDR2 sequences are SQVTM and ANQGSEA. V lost 6 bases to trimming and J lost 1 base; unmatched junction nucleotides: 5. CDR3 sequence (DNA): TGCAGCGTGGGACTAGCGGGAGGTTCGCGCACAGATACGCAGTATTTT. Protein: CSVGLAGGSRTDTQYF.

This chain connects TRBV7-3 to TRBJ2-1; TRBD2 agrees at 12 bases. Per the germline V gene, CDR1 is SGHTA and CDR2 is FQGTGA. V trimming: 2 bases; J trimming: 9 bases; junction bases outside the gene matches: 11. The CDR3 is 17 amino acids. The CDR3 loop reads CASSLFGSSGRAGEQFF. CDR3 DNA: TGTGCCAGCAGCTTATTTGGGTCTAGCGGGAGGGCAGGTGAGCAGTTCTTC.

The chain carries TRBV4-1 and TRBJ1-2; no definite D call. V lost 3 bases and J lost 7, with 21 bases in between. In germline, CDR1 is MGHRA, CDR2 YSYEKL. The CDR3 length is 16 residues. CDR3 residues: CASSQTRAQPRIGYTF. CDR3 DNA sequence: TGCGCCAGCAGCCAGACCCGCGCGCAGCCGAGGATTGGCTACACCTTC.

The CDR3 nucleotides read TGTGCCAGCAGTGACAGGCCTTTGAACACTGAAGCTTTCTTT. It yields the protein CASSDRPLNTEAFF. V is TRBV11-3 and J is TRBJ1-1, with a weak D call TRBD1 (6 bases). The V gene's germline CDR1 is SGHNT and CDR2 YENEEA. This CDR3 contains 14 residues. V was shortened by 6 bases and J by 0 bases, with 11 bases between the two germline ends.

The CDR3 is CASSPDRGSHYEQFF. CDR3 nucleotides: TGTGCCAGCAGCCCTGACAGGGGGAGCCACTATGAGCAGTTCTTC. The rearrangement uses TRBV5-5 and TRBJ2-1, with 9 bases matching TRBD1. The CDR3 spans 15 residues. Germline V lookup: CDR1 SGHKS, CDR2 YYEKEE (reference sequence). V was clipped by 4 bases and J by 8 bases; unmatched bases: 10.

The table lists this clone with a count of one. The CDR3 DNA reads TGTGCTAGTGGAACCGGACAGGGGAACACTGAAGCTTTCTTT. Amino acid sequence: CASGTGQGNTEAFF. This chain connects TRBV12-5 to TRBJ1-1; TRBD1 agrees at 8 bases. Germline V gene data show CDR1 as LGHNT and CDR2 as FRNRAP. The V gene end was trimmed by 6 bases and the J gene end by 1 base; junction bases not matched to a gene: 4. The length of the CDR3 is 14 residues.

The chain couples TRBV10-3 to TRBJ2-5; TRBD1 matches at 8 bases. The CDR3 loop spans 14 amino acids. The germline V gene has CDR1 ENHRY and CDR2 SYGVKD. V was clipped by 10 bases and J by 3 bases; unmatched bases: 10. CDR3 protein: CATRPGTGKETQYF. Here the CDR3 DNA reads TGTGCCACCCGGCCTGGGACAGGAAAAGAGACCCAGTACTTC.

As to this clone: The same CDR3 also results from other DNA sequences found in this sample. The V and J genes are TRBV18 and TRBJ2-6; D uncertain. This CDR3 is 17 amino acids long. Trimming pared 1 base from V and 0 bases from J, leaving 10 bases between. Germline values: CDR1 KGHSH, CDR2 LQKENI. CDR3 sequence reads: CASSPRTGNSGANVLTF. Written as DNA, the CDR3 is TGTGCCAGCTCACCACGAACCGGCAACTCTGGGGCCAACGTCCTGACTTTC.

This clone occurred once. The V gene is TRBV5-4, the J gene TRBJ2-3; D is unresolved. V gave up 4 bases and J gave up 5 bases, with 11 bases separating them. The CDR3 loop spans 13 amino acids. Germline-derived CDR1 and CDR2 are SGHNT and YYREEE (reference sequence). For the CDR3, the DNA is TGTGCCAGCAGCCCCCTCTCCGAAGATACGCAGTATTTT. It is translated as CASSPLSEDTQYF.

J is TRBJ1-3 and V is TRBV11-3; 7 bases align to TRBD1. There are 14 residues in the CDR3. J was trimmed by 4 bases and V by 3 bases; bases with no gene match: 3. The germline gives CDR1 SGHNT, CDR2 YENEEA. CDR3 amino acids: CASSLGQRGNTIYF. The CDR3 DNA follows: TGTGCCAGCAGCTTGGGACAGAGAGGAAACACCATATATTTT.

V and J are TRBV28 and TRBJ1-5; a weak D match, TRBD1 (5 bases). CDR1 is MDHEN, CDR2 SYDVKM, per germline. Trimming left V 5 bases short and J 4 bases short, with 12 bases between. The CDR3 length is 14 residues. The chain's CDR3 is CASSLGGTNQPQHF. The CDR3 region has the DNA TGTGCCAGCAGTCTGGGGGGGACTAATCAGCCCCAGCATTTT. Filled out from reference TRBV28 and TRBJ1-5, the complete variable domain reads DVKVTQSSRYLVKRTGEKVFLECVQDMDHENMFWYRQDPGLGLRLIYFSYDVKMKEKGDIPEGYSVSREKKERFSLILESASTNQTSMYLCASSLGGTNQPQHFGDGTRLSIL.

J is TRBJ2-1 and V is TRBV11-2; D gene uncertain. The CDR3 runs to 16 residues. Deletions cut 2 bases from V and 0 bases from J, with 11 bases between. Germline V gene data show CDR1 as SGHAT and CDR2 as FQNNGV. CDR3 protein: CASSLNAGSSYNEQFF. The CDR3 DNA sequence: TGTGCCAGCAGCTTAAATGCAGGTAGCTCCTACAATGAGCAGTTCTTC.

This clone was picked up a small number of times. V gene TRBV18 combines with J gene TRBJ1-2; a possible D gene is TRBD1 (5 bases). The CDR3 length is 16 residues. V shed 0 bases and J shed 3 bases, with 14 bases lying between them. Germline V lookup: CDR1 KGHSH, CDR2 LQKENI. CDR3 sequence (DNA): TGTGCCAGCTCACCACCGGGGGACGGAAGGTACTATGGCTACACCTTC. Its protein product is CASSPPGDGRYYGYTF.

The chain uses TRBV9 and TRBJ2-3, with TRBD2 matching over 8 bases. The CDR3 is made up of 16 amino acids. Looked up from germline, CDR1 is SGDLS and CDR2 is YYNGEE. V was pared by 4 bases and J by 2 bases, with 9 bases of the junction left unmatched. CDR3 coding DNA: TGTGCCAGCAGCCCGGGGGGGCGTTTGCTCACAGATACGCAGTATTTT. Translation gives CASSPGGRLLTDTQYF.

This rearrangement joins TRBV2 to TRBJ2-7; tentatively, D is TRBD1 or TRBD2 (5 bases each). Germline V CDR1 and CDR2: SNHLY, FYNNEI. CDR3 length: 14 residues. V dropped 6 bases and J dropped 0 bases, with 12 bases sitting between them. This CDR3 reads CASRGDLSSYEQYF. The CDR3 bases are TGTGCCAGCAGGGGGGACCTTAGCTCCTACGAGCAGTACTTC.